These T cell receptor beta chains were read from a single sample in a study of cytomegalovirus exposure and HLA in healthy donors. Profiled with immunoSEQ multiplex PCR; TCRdb holds only in-frame clones, not every one. The sample has more than 120,000 clones, about 80% seen once. The sample consisted of PBMCs. The receptors originated from a woman aged 40 to 50 in good health and CMV-seropositive. Each CDR3 is given with its conserved first and last residue. The D gene is left open where the match is weak. Rows give clone size only sometimes, using once, few, many, or a class for an expanded clone.

D gene	J gene	V gene	clone size	CDR3 protein	CDR3 DNA
NA	TRBJ1-6	TRBV4-2	NA	CASSQDRGTVYSPLHF	TGTGCCAGCAGCCAAGATCGGGGGACGGTTTATTCACCCCTCCACTTT
NA	TRBJ2-2	TRBV29-1	NA	CSVGQWDGELFF	TGCAGCGTCGGACAGTGGGACGGGGAGCTGTTTTTT
TRBD1	TRBJ1-4	TRBV6-1	once	CAGRTGPNEKLFF	TGTGCCGGCCGGACAGGGCCGAATGAAAAACTGTTTTTT
NA	TRBJ2-5	TRBV2	NA	CASNFAGETQYF	TGTGCCAGCAACTTCGCGGGCGAGACCCAGTACTTC
TRBD1	TRBJ2-7	TRBV6-6	once	CASSKRAGGGEQYF	TGTGCCAGCAGCAAAAGGGCAGGGGGCGGCGAGCAGTACTTC
TRBD1	TRBJ1-1	TRBV19	NA	CASQRGLGGNTEAFF	TGTGCCAGTCAAAGGGGGCTGGGGGGGAACACTGAAGCTTTCTTT
NA	TRBJ2-7	TRBV5-4	NA	CASSPYGTPSYEQYF	TGTGCCAGCAGCCCATACGGGACTCCGTCCTACGAGCAGTACTTC
NA	TRBJ1-1	TRBV4-2	NA	CASSLGTTRANTEAFF	TGTGCCAGCAGCCTAGGGACAACAAGGGCGAACACTGAAGCTTTCTTT
TRBD2	TRBJ2-3	TRBV30	few	CAWSLGLAGGPDTQYF	TGTGCCTGGAGCTTGGGACTAGCGGGAGGACCAGATACGCAGTATTTT
NA	TRBJ2-1	TRBV19	NA	CASSIVYSGLILSSYNEQFF	TGTGCCAGTAGTATAGTTTACAGTGGATTAATCCTTAGCTCCTACAATGAGCAGTTCTTC
NA	TRBJ2-5	TRBV5-1	NA	CASSLGTSQETQYF	TGCGCCAGCAGCCTAGGGACTTCTCAAGAGACCCAGTACTTC
TRBD2	TRBJ2-1	TRBV18	few	CASSPLAGENNEQFF	TGTGCCAGCTCACCACTAGCGGGAGAGAACAATGAGCAGTTCTTC
NA	TRBJ1-2	TRBV27	NA	CASSLSARAGISRDYGYTF	TGTGCCAGCAGTTTATCGGCAAGGGCAGGTATATCGAGGGACTATGGCTACACCTTC
TRBD2	TRBJ2-7	TRBV5-1	NA	CASSPGTSGIWAYEQYF	TGCGCCAGCAGCCCTGGGACTAGCGGGATTTGGGCCTACGAGCAGTACTTC
NA	TRBJ2-3	TRBV5-8	NA	CASSSGLNAQYF	TGTGCCAGCAGCTCCGGACTAAACGCGCAGTATTTT
NA	TRBJ2-7	TRBV27	NA	CASSLVGPPGDEQYF	TGTGCCAGCAGTTTAGTTGGTCCCCCCGGGGACGAGCAGTACTTC
NA	TRBJ1-5	TRBV10-2	NA	CASSQAGLGNQPQHF	TGCGCCAGCAGCCAAGCGGGACTGGGCAATCAGCCCCAGCATTTT
TRBD1	TRBJ2-4	TRBV10-2	NA	CASRQGAKNIQYF	TGCGCCAGCAGACAGGGGGCCAAAAACATTCAGTACTTC
NA	TRBJ2-7	TRBV6-1	NA	CASSERGGRYEQYF	TGTGCCAGCAGTGAAAGGGGGGGAAGGTACGAGCAGTACTTC
TRBD2	TRBJ2-1	TRBV18	NA	CASSPLLAGVDEQFF	TGTGCCAGCTCACCATTACTAGCGGGAGTGGATGAGCAGTTCTTC
NA	TRBJ2-2	TRBV18	NA	CASSPITVSGELFF	TGTGCCAGCTCACCAATAACAGTCTCCGGGGAGCTGTTTTTT
TRBD2	TRBJ2-2	TRBV28	NA	CASSLYPGTSGNTGELFF	TGTGCCAGCAGTTTATACCCCGGGACTAGCGGTAACACCGGGGAGCTGTTTTTT
TRBD1	TRBJ2-3	TRBV30	NA	CAWDRGLTDTQYF	TGTGCCTGGGACAGGGGTTTAACAGATACGCAGTATTTT
TRBD1	TRBJ1-2	TRBV6-1	NA	CASSASPGQGCGYTF	TGTGCCAGCAGTGCTTCCCCGGGACAGGGGTGTGGCTACACCTTC
NA	TRBJ1-1	TRBV7-8	NA	CASSLTGVLKAFF	TGTGCCAGCAGCTTAACGGGGGTCCTGAAAGCTTTCTTT
NA	TRBJ1-3	TRBV6-1	NA	CASSEVRPSSGNTIYF	TGTGCCAGCAGTGAAGTTCGACCTAGCTCTGGAAACACCATATATTTT
TRBD2	TRBJ2-5	TRBV27	NA	CASSSRTSGREAQYF	TGTGCCAGCAGTTCTCGGACTAGCGGGAGAGAGGCCCAGTACTTC
TRBD2	TRBJ2-1	TRBV7-9	NA	CASSFLAGVSHEQFF	TGTGCCAGCAGCTTCTTAGCGGGAGTCTCCCATGAGCAGTTCTTC
TRBD1	TRBJ1-5	TRBV19	NA	CASSIAQGPRKDQPQHF	TGTGCCAGTAGTATAGCACAGGGGCCCCGGAAAGATCAGCCCCAGCATTTT
NA	TRBJ1-2	TRBV14	NA	CASSPGRGRYGYTF	TGTGCCAGCAGCCCAGGCAGAGGGAGGTATGGCTACACCTTC
NA	TRBJ2-5	TRBV5-1	NA	CASRRGQGTSGTLEAQYF	TGCGCCAGCAGGCGGGGACAGGGTACTAGCGGGACTCTAGAGGCCCAGTACTTC
TRBD2	TRBJ2-3	TRBV27	NA	CASSLLAGKADTQYF	TGTGCCAGCAGTTTACTAGCGGGAAAGGCAGATACGCAGTATTTT
TRBD1	TRBJ2-3	TRBV6-1	NA	CASSRQGASTDTQYF	TGTGCCAGCAGTCGACAGGGAGCTAGCACAGATACGCAGTATTTT
TRBD1	TRBJ1-4	TRBV9	NA	CASSVGTEYQGGKLFF	TGTGCCAGCAGCGTCGGCACAGAGTACCAGGGGGGAAAACTGTTTTTT
TRBD1	TRBJ1-1	TRBV5-4	NA	CASSLGTGRHTEAFF	TGTGCCAGCAGCTTGGGGACAGGGAGGCACACTGAAGCTTTCTTT
TRBD1	TRBJ1-1	TRBV28	NA	CASALPGQGRGVNTEAFF	TGTGCCAGCGCCCTCCCGGGACAGGGCAGGGGAGTGAACACTGAAGCTTTCTTT
NA	TRBJ2-1	TRBV28	few	CASSFGLYNEQFF	TGTGCCAGCAGTTTCGGACTTTACAATGAGCAGTTCTTC
NA	TRBJ1-1	TRBV20-1	NA	CSANKNTEAFF	TGCAGTGCCAACAAGAACACTGAAGCTTTCTTT
NA	TRBJ2-7	TRBV9	NA	CASTRGLAIDEQYF	TGTGCCAGCACACGAGGGCTAGCGATAGACGAGCAGTACTTC
NA	TRBJ1-4	TRBV29-1	NA	CSVLPGRSEKLFF	TGCAGCGTTTTGCCAGGGCGAAGTGAAAAACTGTTTTTT
NA	TRBJ2-6	TRBV21-1	NA	CASSNHSLRRNNSSGANVLTF	TGTGCCAGCAGCAATCACAGTTTACGCAGAAACAACAGCTCTGGGGCCAACGTCCTGACTTTC
TRBD1	TRBJ1-4	TRBV2	NA	CASTIGTGGGEKLFF	TGTGCCAGCACTATTGGGACAGGGGGCGGTGAAAAACTGTTTTTT
NA	TRBJ2-7	TRBV19	few	CASSTQPFSGTPYEQYF	TGTGCCAGTAGTACCCAACCCTTTAGCGGAACACCCTACGAGCAGTACTTC
TRBD2	TRBJ2-5	TRBV29-1	NA	CSVVPGLVRETQYF	TGCAGCGTAGTCCCGGGACTAGTCCGGGAGACCCAGTACTTC
TRBD2	TRBJ2-7	TRBV6-6	NA	CASSLREAKNEQYF	TGTGCCAGCAGTTTACGGGAGGCGAAAAACGAGCAGTACTTC
NA	TRBJ1-3	TRBV5-1	NA	CASRDNTGNTIYF	TGCGCCAGCAGGGACAATACGGGAAACACCATATATTTT
NA	TRBJ1-2	TRBV7-9	NA	CAAGKGSVRYGYTF	TGTGCAGCAGGGAAGGGAAGTGTCCGCTATGGCTACACCTTC
NA	TRBJ2-1	TRBV9	NA	CASSVEPTGYNEQFF	TGTGCCAGCAGCGTAGAACCTACCGGCTACAATGAGCAGTTCTTC
TRBD1	TRBJ2-7	TRBV5-4	once	CASSLGGQGVYEQYF	TGTGCCAGCAGCTTGGGTGGACAGGGGGTTTACGAGCAGTACTTC
NA	TRBJ2-7	TRBV29-1	NA	CSVSAPSGLEQYF	TGCAGCGTTTCGGCCCCCTCTGGGCTCGAGCAGTACTTC
NA	TRBJ2-2	TRBV2	NA	CASRRDLNTGELFF	TGTGCCAGCAGGCGGGACCTGAACACCGGGGAGCTGTTTTTT
TRBD2	TRBJ2-3	TRBV9	few	CASSPRTRAPTDTQYF	TGTGCCAGCAGCCCTCGGACTAGAGCCCCCACAGATACGCAGTATTTT
NA	TRBJ2-7	TRBV28	NA	CASSLVGGGKDEQYF	TGTGCCAGCAGTTTAGTCGGTGGGGGGAAGGACGAGCAGTACTTC
TRBD2	TRBJ2-1	TRBV28	NA	CASSSGLTYNEQFF	TGTGCCAGCAGTTCGGGACTAACTTACAATGAGCAGTTCTTC
TRBD1	TRBJ1-3	TRBV11-3	NA	CASSSHSTGSWNTIYF	TGTGCCAGCAGCTCCCACTCGACAGGGTCTTGGAACACCATATATTTT